This T cell receptor beta chain was observed in a study of tumor-infiltrating lymphocytes in primary liver carcinoma. The CDR3 consists of 16 residues. The germline V gene has CDR1 MDHEN and CDR2 SYDVKM. Deletions cut 10 bases from V and 2 bases from J, with 21 bases between. General study findings and limits: When set against blood, tumors had a significantly higher top-250-clone fraction (p = 0.039). Less overlap was seen in tumor-adjacent and tumor-blood pairs than in tumor region pairs.

A remark on this clonotype: The antigen remains undetermined. A much larger clone lies one base from this, so it may be a read error.

Total RNA and DNA came together from around 20-30 mg of bulk tissue without cell sorting. Patients underwent surgical resection for primary liver carcinoma. In every tumor sample, viable tumor cells made up over 75%. A constant-region primer served to make TCR beta cDNA from about 0.5 ug total RNA. Libraries of TCR beta came from three nested multiplex PCR rounds with slightly modified ARM-PCR. Rounds one and two of PCR, each of about 10 cycles, were primed with TRBV1-TRBV30 forward primers and a C-beta reverse primer. TCRdb passed the multiplex PCR reads through MiXCR, listing each CDR3 protein once. The data show roughly 78,000 distinct CDR3 sequences, 71% seen once.

The sequenced material came from liver tumor tissue from sampling region 4. The sample's subset: tumor region T4, right-lateral pole. V and J are TRBV28 and TRBJ2-1; D tentatively reads TRBD1 or TRBD2 (7 bases each). The TCR originated in a woman aged 55-70 years with primary liver carcinoma and hepatitis B virus infection. The CDR3 region is CANKEGASGPYNEQFF. For the CDR3, the DNA is TGTGCCAACAAGGAGGGGGCTAGCGGCCCCTACAATGAGCAGTTCTTC. Full variable domain (rest looked up from reference TRBV28 and TRBJ2-1): DVKVTQSSRYLVKRTGEKVFLECVQDMDHENMFWYRQDPGLGLRLIYFSYDVKMKEKGDIPEGYSVSREKKERFSLILESASTNQTSMYLCANKEGASGPYNEQFFGPGTRLTVL.